This T cell receptor (beta chain) was retrieved from a study of T cells in Graves' hyperthyroidism and ophthalmopathy. CDR1 is SNHLY, CDR2 FYNNEI, per germline. CDR3 length equals 11 residues. Whole-study results and caveats: Model predictions of ophthalmopathy came a median roughly 6.4 months before onset.

Researchers took RNA transcripts and amplified the TCR beta CDR3 regions from them. The HTBI set primed first-round TCR CDR3 RT-PCR. TCRdb re-called the multiplex PCR reads through MiXCR, storing one row per CDR3 protein. The sample carries about 580,000 distinct CDR3 sequences, 35% to 55% recorded once. Points on this clonotype: Its antigen is undetermined. With a much larger clone just one base away, this may be a read error.

Thyroid ultrasound, orbital computed tomography, clinical symptoms, and serum thyroxine and TRAb underpinned diagnoses. Sequencing was done on a sample of peripheral blood or thyroid tissue (not recorded which). The clonotype was recovered from a young woman with Graves' hyperthyroidism. The gene calls are TRBV2 and TRBJ2-3; D gene uncertain. The CDR3 DNA reads TGTGCCACTCCCTTTGGGGATACGCGGTATTTT. Its translation: CATPFGDTRYF.